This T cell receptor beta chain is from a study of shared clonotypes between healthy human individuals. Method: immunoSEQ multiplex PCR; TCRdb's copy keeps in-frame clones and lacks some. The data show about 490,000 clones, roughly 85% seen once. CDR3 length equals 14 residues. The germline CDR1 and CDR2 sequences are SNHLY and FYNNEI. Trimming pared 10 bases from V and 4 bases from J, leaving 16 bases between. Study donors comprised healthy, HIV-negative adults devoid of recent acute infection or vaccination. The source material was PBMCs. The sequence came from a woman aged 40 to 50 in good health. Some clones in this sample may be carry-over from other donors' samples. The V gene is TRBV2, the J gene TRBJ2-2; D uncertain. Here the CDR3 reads CATSFVSSTGELFF. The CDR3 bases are TGTGCCACCAGCTTCGTCTCCTCCACCGGGGAGCTGTTTTTT.